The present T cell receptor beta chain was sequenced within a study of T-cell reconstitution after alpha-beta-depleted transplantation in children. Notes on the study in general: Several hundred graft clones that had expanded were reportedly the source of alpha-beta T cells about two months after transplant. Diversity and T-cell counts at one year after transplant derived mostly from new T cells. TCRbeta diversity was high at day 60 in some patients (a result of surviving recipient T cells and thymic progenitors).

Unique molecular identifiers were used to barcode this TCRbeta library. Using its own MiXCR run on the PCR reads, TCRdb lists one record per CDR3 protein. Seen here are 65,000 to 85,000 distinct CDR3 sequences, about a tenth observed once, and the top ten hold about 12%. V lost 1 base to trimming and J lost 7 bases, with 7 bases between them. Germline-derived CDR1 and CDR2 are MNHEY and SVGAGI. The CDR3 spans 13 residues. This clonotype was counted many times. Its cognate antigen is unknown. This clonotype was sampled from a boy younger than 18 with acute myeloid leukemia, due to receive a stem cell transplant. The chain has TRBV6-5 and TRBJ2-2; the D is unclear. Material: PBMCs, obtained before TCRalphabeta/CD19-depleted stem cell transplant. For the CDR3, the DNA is TGTGCCAGCAGTTACTTGGTAGTCGGGGAGCTGTTTTTT. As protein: CASSYLVVGELFF.